These 9 T cell receptor beta chains came from one sample sequenced in a study of cytomegalovirus exposure and HLA in healthy donors. Repertoires were generated with immunoSEQ multiplex PCR, while TCRdb's copy carries only in-frame clones and drops some. Here the sample spans fewer than 350,000 clones, 70% to 90% being singletons. Material: PBMCs. These receptor sequences come from a woman younger than 35 in good health and CMV-seronegative.

V gene TRBV6-1 combines with J gene TRBJ1-5; TRBD1 might be the D (5 bases). Trimming removed 4 bases from V and 4 bases from J, with 14 bases in between. This CDR3 is built from 15 residues. The germline V gene encodes CDR1 MNHNS and CDR2 SASEGT. The CDR3 DNA reads as TGTGCCAGCAGTGCTGGCAGGGTATCAAATCAGCCCCAGCATTTT. The encoded protein is CASSAGRVSNQPQHF.

This clone was seen just once. The V and J genes are TRBV4-3 and TRBJ2-1; 9 bases align to TRBD2. Trimming took 2 bases from V and 1 from J; bases not matched to a gene: 6. This CDR3 is built from 17 residues. Germline V gene sequence: CDR1 LGHNA, CDR2 YSLEER. CDR3 loop: CASSQSSGSYSYNEQFF. DNA of the CDR3: TGCGCCAGCAGCCAAAGTAGCGGGAGCTATTCCTACAATGAGCAGTTCTTC.

In its sample, this clone was seen once. The chain employs TRBV27 and TRBJ1-1; the D gene is possibly TRBD1 (5 bases). V dropped 7 bases and J dropped 5 bases, with 17 bases sitting between them. The CDR3 sequence is 14 residues long. Germline V lookup: CDR1 MNHEY, CDR2 SMNVEV (reference sequence). The CDR3 is CASIPLPGGTEAFF. For the CDR3, the DNA is TGTGCCAGCATCCCACTCCCGGGGGGGACTGAAGCTTTCTTT.

This chain joins TRBV5-1 and TRBJ2-5; 8 nucleotides agree with TRBD1. J lost 5 bases, V lost 2 bases, and 5 bases had no gene match. Germline CDR1 is SGHRS and CDR2 is YFSETQ. This CDR3 contains 14 residues. CDR3 sequence (DNA): TGCGCCAGCAGCTTCAGGGGGCGCGGGGAGACCCAGTACTTC. Its translation: CASSFRGRGETQYF.

V gene TRBV12-5 combines with J gene TRBJ2-7; unclear D gene. Germline CDR1 and CDR2: LGHNT and FRNRAP. The CDR3 extends over 12 amino acids. Trimming left V 6 bases short and J 3 bases short, with 9 bases between. Here the CDR3 reads CASGLRSYEQYF. CDR3 in DNA: TGTGCTAGTGGACTAAGGAGCTACGAGCAGTACTTC.

The rearrangement links TRBV28 to TRBJ2-7, with 7 bases matching TRBD2. Germline V lookup: CDR1 MDHEN, CDR2 SYDVKM. The CDR3 extends over 16 amino acids. The J segment lost 0 bases and the V segment lost 6 bases, leaving 11 bases of the junction unmatched. CDR3 nucleotide sequence: TGTGCCAGCAGGAAGAGTCCGGGAGGATACTCCTACGAGCAGTACTTC. It encodes CASRKSPGGYSYEQYF.

This chain connects TRBV6-5 to TRBJ2-3; D remains ambiguous. CDR3 length: 13 amino acids. In germline, CDR1 is MNHEY, CDR2 SVGAGI. Trimming took 7 bases from V and 6 from J, leaving 14 bases between them. The CDR3 reads CASNPRWSDTQYF. CDR3 in DNA: TGTGCCAGCAATCCGAGGTGGTCGGATACGCAGTATTTT.

The V and J genes are TRBV6-5 and TRBJ1-1, with D perhaps TRBD1 (6 bases). The CDR3 has 13 residues. Germline assignment: CDR1 MNHEY and CDR2 SVGAGI. The ends were cut back, 7 bases at V and 1 base at J, with 10 bases in the middle. The CDR3 reads CASKQQGNTEAFF. CDR3 nucleotide sequence: TGTGCCAGCAAACAACAGGGGAACACTGAAGCTTTCTTT.

On this clone itself: This same CDR3 is encoded by further DNA sequences in the sample. The chain combines TRBV28 with TRBJ2-3; D uncertain. The CDR3 loop spans 11 amino acids. Per germline, CDR1 MDHEN and CDR2 SYDVKM. Trimming pared 1 base from V and 6 bases from J, leaving 2 bases between. The chain's CDR3 is CASSLSDTQYF. In nucleotides, the CDR3 is TGTGCCAGCAGTTTATCGGATACGCAGTATTTT.